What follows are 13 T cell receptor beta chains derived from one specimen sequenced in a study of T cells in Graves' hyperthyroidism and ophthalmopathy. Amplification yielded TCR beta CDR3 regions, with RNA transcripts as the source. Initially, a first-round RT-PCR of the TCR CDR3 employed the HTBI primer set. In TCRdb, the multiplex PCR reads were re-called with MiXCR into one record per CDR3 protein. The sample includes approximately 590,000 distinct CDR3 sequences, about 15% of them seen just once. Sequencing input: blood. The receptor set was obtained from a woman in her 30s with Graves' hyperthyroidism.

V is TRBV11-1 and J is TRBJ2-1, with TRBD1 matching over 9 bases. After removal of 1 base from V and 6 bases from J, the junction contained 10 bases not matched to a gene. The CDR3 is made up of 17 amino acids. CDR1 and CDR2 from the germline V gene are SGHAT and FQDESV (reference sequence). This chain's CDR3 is CASSLGTRTGVRNEQFF. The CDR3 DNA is TGTGCCAGCAGCTTAGGGACCCGGACAGGGGTTCGCAATGAGCAGTTCTTC.

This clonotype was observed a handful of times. The CDR3 loop reads CASKRTGTAYEQYF. The CDR3 bases are TGTGCCAGCAAACGAACCGGGACAGCCTACGAGCAGTACTTC. V gene TRBV25-1 combines with J gene TRBJ2-7; 7 bases fit TRBD1. The CDR3 consists of 14 residues. Losses at the gene ends were 7 bases for V and 2 bases for J; bases not matched to a gene: 8. CDR1 is MGHDK, CDR2 SYGVNS, per germline.

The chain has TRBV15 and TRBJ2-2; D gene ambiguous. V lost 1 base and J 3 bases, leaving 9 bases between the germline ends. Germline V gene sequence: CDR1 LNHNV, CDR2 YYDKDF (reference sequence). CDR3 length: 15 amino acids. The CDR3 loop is CATSRGGSHTGELFF. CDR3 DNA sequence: TGTGCCACCAGCAGAGGAGGCAGTCACACCGGGGAGCTGTTTTTT. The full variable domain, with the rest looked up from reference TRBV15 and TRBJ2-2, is DAMVIQNPRYQVTQFGKPVTLSCSQTLNHNVMYWYQQKSSQAPKLLFHYYDKDFNNEADTPDNFQSRRPNTSFCFLDIRSPGLGDTAMYLCATSRGGSHTGELFFGEGSRLTVL.

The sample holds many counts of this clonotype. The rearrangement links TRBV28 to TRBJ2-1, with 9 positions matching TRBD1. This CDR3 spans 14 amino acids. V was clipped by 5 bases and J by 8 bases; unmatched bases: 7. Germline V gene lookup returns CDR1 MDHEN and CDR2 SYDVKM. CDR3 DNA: TGTGCCAGCAGTCCCCATACAGGGGGCGATGAGCAGTTCTTC. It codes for CASSPHTGGDEQFF. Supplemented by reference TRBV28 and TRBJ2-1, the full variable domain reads DVKVTQSSRYLVKRTGEKVFLECVQDMDHENMFWYRQDPGLGLRLIYFSYDVKMKEKGDIPEGYSVSREKKERFSLILESASTNQTSMYLCASSPHTGGDEQFFGPGTRLTVL.

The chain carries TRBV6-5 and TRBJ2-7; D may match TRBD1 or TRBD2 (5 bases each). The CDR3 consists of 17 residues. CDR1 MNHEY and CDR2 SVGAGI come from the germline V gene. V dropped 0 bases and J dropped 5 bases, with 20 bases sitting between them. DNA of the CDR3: TGTGCCAGCAGTTACTCGAGTCCCGGGCAGGGACGAGACGAGCAGTACTTC. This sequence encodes CASSYSSPGQGRDEQYF.

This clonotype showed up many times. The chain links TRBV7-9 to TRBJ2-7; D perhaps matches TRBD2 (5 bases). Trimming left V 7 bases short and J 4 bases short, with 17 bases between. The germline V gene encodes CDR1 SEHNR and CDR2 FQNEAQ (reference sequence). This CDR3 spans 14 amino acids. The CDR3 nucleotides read TGTGCCAGCACCGTAAACCGGGATAGATACGAGCAGTACTTC. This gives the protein CASTVNRDRYEQYF. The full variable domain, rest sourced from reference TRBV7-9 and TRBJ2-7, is DTGVSQNPRHKITKRGQNVTFRCDPISEHNRLYWYRQTLGQGPEFLTYFQNEAQLEKSRLLSDRFSAERPKGSFSTLEIQRTEQGDSAMYLCASTVNRDRYEQYFGPGTRLTVT.

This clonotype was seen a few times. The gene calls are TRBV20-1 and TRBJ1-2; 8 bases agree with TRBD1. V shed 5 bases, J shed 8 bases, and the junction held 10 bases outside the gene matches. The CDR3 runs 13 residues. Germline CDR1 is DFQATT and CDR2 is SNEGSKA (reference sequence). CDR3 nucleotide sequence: TGCAGTGCTCTGGACAGGGCGATGGGGGGCTACACCTTC. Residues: CSALDRAMGGYTF.

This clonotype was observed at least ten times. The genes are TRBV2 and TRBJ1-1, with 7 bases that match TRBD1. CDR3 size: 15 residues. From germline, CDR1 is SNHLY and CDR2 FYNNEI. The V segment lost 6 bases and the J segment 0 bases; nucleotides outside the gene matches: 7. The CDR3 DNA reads TGTGCCAGCAGACAGGGGAGGTCGATGAACACTGAAGCTTTCTTT. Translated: CASRQGRSMNTEAFF.

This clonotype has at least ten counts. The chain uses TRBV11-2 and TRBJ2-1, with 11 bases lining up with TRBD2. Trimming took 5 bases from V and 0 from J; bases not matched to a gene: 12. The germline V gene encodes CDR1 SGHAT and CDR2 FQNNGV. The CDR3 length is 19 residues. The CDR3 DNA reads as TGTGCCAGCAGCCGGACGGGACTAGCGGCTGTAAGCTCCTACAATGAGCAGTTCTTC. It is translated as CASSRTGLAAVSSYNEQFF.

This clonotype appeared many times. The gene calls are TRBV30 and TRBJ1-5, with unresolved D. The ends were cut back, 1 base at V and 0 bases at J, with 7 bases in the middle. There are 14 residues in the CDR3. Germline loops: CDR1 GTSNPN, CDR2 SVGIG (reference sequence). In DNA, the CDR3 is TGTGCCTGGAGTGGGGATAATAGCAATCAGCCCCAGCATTTT. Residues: CAWSGDNSNQPQHF.

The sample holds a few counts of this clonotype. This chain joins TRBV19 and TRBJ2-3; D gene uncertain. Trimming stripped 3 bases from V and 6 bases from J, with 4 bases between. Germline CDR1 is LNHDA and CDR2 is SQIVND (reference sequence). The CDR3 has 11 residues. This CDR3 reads CASSIWDTQYF. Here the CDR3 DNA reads TGTGCCAGTAGTATCTGGGATACGCAGTATTTT.

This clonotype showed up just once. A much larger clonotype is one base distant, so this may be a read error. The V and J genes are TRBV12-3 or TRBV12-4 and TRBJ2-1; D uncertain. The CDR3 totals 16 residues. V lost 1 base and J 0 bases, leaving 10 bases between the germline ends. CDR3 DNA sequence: TGTGCCAGCAGTTTAGAAGGCAGAGGCTCCTACAATGAGCAGTTCTTC. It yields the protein CASSLEGRGSYNEQFF.

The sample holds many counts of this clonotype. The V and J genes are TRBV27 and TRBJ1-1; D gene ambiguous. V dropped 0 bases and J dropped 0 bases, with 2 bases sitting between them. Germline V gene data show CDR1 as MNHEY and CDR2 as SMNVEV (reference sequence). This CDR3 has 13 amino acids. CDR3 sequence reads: CASSLSVNTEAFF. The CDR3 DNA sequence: TGTGCCAGCAGTTTATCGGTGAACACTGAAGCTTTCTTT.